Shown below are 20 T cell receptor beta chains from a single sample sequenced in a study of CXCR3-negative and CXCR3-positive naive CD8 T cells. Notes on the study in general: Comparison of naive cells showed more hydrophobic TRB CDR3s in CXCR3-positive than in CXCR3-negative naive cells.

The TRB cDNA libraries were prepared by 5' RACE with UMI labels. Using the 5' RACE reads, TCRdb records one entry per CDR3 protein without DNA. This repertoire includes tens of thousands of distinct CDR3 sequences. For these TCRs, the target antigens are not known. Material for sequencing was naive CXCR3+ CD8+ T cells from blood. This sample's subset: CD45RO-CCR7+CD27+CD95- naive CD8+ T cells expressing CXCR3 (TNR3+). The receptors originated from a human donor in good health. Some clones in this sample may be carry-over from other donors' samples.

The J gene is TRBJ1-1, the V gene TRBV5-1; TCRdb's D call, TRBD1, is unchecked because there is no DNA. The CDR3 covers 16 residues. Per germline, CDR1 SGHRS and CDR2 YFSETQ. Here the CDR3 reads CASSLVPGGMNTEAFF.

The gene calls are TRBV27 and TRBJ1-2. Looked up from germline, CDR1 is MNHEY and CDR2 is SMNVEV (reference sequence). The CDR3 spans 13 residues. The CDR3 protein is CASSFSETYGYTF.

Here the CDR3 reads CAISEAGEETQYF. The chain employs TRBV10-3 and TRBJ2-5; the TRBD1 assignment by TCRdb is unverifiable without DNA. This CDR3 spans 13 amino acids. Germline V CDR1 and CDR2: ENHRY, SYGVKD.

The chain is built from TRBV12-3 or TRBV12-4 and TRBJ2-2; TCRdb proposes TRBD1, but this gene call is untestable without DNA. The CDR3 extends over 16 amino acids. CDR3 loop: CASTSDRGLNTGELFF.

The CDR3 loop reads CASSSDRWQETQYF. The genes are TRBV7-9 and TRBJ2-5; the D gene TCRdb calls, TRBD1, cannot be checked with no DNA. The CDR3 extends over 14 amino acids. CDR1 and CDR2 (germline): SEHNR, FQNEAQ (reference sequence).

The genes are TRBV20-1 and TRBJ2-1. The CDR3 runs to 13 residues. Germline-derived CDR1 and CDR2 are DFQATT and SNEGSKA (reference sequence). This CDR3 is CSAREGTYNEQFF.

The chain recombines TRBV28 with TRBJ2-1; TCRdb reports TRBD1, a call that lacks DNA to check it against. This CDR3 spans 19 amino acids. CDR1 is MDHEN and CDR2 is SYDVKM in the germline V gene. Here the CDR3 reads CASSLSLRDPGGSDNEQFF.

This CDR3 is CASSSSGRETQYF. The chain uses TRBV12-3 or TRBV12-4 and TRBJ2-5; the TCRdb call, TRBD2, lacks DNA for checking. The CDR3 is 13 amino acids.

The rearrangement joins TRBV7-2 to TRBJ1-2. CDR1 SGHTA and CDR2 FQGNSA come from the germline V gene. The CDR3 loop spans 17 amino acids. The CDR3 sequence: CASSLPGNVGRNYGYTF.

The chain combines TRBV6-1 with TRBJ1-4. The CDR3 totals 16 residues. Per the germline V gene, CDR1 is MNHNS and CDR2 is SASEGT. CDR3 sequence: CASTFASVATNEKLFF.

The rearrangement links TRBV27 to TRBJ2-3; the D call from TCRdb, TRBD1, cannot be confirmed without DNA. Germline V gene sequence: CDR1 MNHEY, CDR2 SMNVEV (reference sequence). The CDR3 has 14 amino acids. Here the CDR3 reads CASSSGLATDTQYF.

The CDR3 sequence: CASSEGPGHSNTGELFF. The V gene is TRBV7-6, the J gene TRBJ2-2; TCRdb's assignment of TRBD1 cannot be checked, as there is no DNA. The CDR3 is 17 residues long. Germline V CDR1 and CDR2: SGHVS, FNYEAQ.

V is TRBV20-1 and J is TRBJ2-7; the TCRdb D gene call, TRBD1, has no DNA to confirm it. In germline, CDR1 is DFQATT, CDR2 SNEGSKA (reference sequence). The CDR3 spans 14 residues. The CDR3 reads CSARQYDRGYEQYF.

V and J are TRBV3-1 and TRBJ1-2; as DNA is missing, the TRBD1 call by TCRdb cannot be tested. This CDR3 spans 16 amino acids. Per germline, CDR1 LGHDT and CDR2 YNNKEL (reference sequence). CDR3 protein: CASSPPPGQGAFGYTF.

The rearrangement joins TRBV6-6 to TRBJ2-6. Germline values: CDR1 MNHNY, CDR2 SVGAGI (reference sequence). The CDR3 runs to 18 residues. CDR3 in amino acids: CASLFTSTQNSGANVLTF.

The CDR3 sequence: CSARGLDTYSNQPQHF. This chain uses TRBV20-1 with TRBJ1-5; TCRdb designates TRBD1, a call that cannot be tested without DNA. There are 16 residues in the CDR3. Germline CDR1 reads DFQATT; CDR2 reads SNEGSKA (reference sequence).

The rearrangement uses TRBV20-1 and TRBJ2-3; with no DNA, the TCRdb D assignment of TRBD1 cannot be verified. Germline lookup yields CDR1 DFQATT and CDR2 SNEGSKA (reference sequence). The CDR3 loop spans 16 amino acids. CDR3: CSARDNDSPTTDTQYF.

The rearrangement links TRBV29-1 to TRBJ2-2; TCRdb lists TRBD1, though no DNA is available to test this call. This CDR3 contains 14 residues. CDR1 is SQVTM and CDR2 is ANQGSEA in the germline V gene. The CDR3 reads CSVEGTGGTGELFF.

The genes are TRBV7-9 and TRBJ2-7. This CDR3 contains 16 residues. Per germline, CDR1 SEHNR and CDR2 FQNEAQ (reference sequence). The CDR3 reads CASSLGQTGEFYEQYF. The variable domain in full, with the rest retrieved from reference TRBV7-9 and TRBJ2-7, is DTGVSQNPRHKITKRGQNVTFRCDPISEHNRLYWYRQTLGQGPEFLTYFQNEAQLEKSRLLSDRFSAERPKGSFSTLEIQRTEQGDSAMYLCASSLGQTGEFYEQYFGPGTRLTVT.

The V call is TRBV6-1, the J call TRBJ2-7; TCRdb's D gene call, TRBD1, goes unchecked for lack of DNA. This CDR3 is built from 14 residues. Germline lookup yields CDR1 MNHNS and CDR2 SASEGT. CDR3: CASIMVGVFYEQYF.